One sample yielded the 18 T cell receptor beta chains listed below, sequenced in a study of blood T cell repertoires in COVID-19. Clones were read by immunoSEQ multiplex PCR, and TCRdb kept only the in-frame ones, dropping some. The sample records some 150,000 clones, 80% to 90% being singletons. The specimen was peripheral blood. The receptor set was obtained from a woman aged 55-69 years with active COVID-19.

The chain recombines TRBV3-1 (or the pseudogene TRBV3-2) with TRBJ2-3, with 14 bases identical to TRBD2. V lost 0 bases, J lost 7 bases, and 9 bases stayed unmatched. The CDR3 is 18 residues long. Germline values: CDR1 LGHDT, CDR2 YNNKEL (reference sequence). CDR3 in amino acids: CASSQERGGTSGRYTQYF. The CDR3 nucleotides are TGTGCCAGCAGCCAAGAAAGGGGCGGGACTAGCGGGAGATATACGCAGTATTTT.

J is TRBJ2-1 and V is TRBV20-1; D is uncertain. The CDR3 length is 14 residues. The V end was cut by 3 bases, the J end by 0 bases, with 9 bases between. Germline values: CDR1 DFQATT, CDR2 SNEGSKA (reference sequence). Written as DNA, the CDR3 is TGCAGTGCTAGTGCCCTCAGCTCCTACAATGAGCAGTTCTTC. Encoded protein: CSASALSSYNEQFF.

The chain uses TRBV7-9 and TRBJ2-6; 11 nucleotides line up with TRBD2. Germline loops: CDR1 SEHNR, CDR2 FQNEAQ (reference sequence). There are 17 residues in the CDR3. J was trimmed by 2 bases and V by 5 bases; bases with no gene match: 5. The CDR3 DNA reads TGTGCCAGCAGCCGACTAGCGGGGCGAGCTGGGGCCAACGTCCTGACTTTC. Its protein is CASSRLAGRAGANVLTF.

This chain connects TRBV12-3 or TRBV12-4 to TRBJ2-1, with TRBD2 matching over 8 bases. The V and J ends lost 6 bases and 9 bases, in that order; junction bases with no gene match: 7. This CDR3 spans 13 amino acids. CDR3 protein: CASRAGLVGEQFF. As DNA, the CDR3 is TGTGCCAGCAGAGCGGGACTAGTTGGTGAGCAGTTCTTC.

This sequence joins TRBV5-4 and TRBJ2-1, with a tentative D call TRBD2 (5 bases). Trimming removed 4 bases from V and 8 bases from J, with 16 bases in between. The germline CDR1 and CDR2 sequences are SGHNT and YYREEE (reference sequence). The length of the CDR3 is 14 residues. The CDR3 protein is CASSPELGVYEQFF. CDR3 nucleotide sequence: TGTGCCAGCAGCCCGGAGTTGGGAGTGTATGAGCAGTTCTTC. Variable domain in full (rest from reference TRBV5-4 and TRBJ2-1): ETGVTQSPTHLIKTRGQQVTLRCSSQSGHNTVSWYQQALGQGPQFIFQYYREEENGRGNFPPRFSGLQFPNYSSELNVNALELDDSALYLCASSPELGVYEQFFGPGTRLTVL.

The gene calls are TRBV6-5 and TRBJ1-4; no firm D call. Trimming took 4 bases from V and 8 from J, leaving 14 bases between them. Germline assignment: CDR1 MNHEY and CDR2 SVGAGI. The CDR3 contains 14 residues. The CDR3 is CASSFRRVNEKLFF. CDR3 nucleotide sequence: TGTGCCAGCAGTTTCCGGAGGGTCAACGAAAAACTGTTTTTT.

CDR3 amino acids: CASSLVRGRGYDTF. Written as DNA, the CDR3 is TGCGCCAGCAGCTTGGTCAGGGGACGAGGCTACGACACCTTC. This chain links TRBV5-1 with TRBJ1-2; the D gene is possibly TRBD1 (6 bases). V dropped 0 bases and J dropped 12 bases, with 18 bases sitting between them. Per germline, CDR1 SGHRS and CDR2 YFSETQ. This CDR3 is built from 14 residues.

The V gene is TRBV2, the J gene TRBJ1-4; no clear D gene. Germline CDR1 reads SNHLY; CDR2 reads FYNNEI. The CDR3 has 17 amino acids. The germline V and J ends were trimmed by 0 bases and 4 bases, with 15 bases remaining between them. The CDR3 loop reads CASSEALLQLFNEKLFF. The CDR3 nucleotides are TGTGCCAGCAGTGAAGCGCTTCTACAGCTGTTTAATGAAAAACTGTTTTTT.

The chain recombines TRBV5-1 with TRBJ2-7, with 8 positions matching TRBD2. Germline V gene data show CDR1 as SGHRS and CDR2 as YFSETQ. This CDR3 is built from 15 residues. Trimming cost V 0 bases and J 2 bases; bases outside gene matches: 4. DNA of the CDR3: TGCGCCAGCAGCTTGGAGCTAGCGGGCACCTACGAGCAGTACTTC. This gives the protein CASSLELAGTYEQYF. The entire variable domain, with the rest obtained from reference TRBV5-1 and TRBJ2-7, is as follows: KAGVTQTPRYLIKTRGQQVTLSCSPISGHRSVSWYQQTPGQGLQFLFEYFSETQRNKGNFPGRFSGRQFSNSRSEMNVSTLELGDSALYLCASSLELAGTYEQYFGPGTRLTVT.

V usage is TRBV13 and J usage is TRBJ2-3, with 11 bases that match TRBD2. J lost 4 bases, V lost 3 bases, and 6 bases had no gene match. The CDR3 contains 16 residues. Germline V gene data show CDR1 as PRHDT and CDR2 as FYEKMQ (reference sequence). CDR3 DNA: TGTGCCAGCAGCTTGCGTAGCGGGAGGGGGGCAGATACGCAGTATTTT. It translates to CASSLRSGRGADTQYF.

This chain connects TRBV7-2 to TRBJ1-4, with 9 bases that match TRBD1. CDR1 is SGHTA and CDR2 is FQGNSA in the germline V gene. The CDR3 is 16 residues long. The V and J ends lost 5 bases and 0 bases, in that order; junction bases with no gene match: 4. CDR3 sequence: CASSPGTGTTNEKLFF. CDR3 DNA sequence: TGTGCCAGCAGCCCCGGGACAGGGACAACTAATGAAAAACTGTTTTTT. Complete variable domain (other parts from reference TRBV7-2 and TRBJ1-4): GAGVSQSPSNKVTEKGKDVELRCDPISGHTALYWYRQSLGQGLEFLIYFQGNSAPDKSGLPSDRFSAERTGGSVSTLTIQRTQQEDSAVYLCASSPGTGTTNEKLFFGSGTQLSVL.

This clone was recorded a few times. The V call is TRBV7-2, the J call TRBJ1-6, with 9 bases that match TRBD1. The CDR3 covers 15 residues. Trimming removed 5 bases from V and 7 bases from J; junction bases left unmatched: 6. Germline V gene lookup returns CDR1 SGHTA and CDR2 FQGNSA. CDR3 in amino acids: CASSPGTGRNSPLHF. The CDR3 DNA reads TGTGCCAGCAGCCCCGGGACAGGGCGGAATTCACCCCTCCACTTT.

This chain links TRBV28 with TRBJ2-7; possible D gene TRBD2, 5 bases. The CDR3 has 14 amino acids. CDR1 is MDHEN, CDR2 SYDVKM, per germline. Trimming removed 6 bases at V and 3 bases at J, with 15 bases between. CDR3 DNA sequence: TGTGCCAGCAGAAAAGGAGGAAGCGACTACGAGCAGTACTTC. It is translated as CASRKGGSDYEQYF.

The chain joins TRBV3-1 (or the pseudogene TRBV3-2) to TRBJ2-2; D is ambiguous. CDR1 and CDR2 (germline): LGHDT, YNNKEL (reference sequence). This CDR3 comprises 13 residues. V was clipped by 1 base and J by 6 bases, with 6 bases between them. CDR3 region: CASSQVYSGELFF. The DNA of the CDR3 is TGTGCCAGCAGCCAAGTATATTCCGGGGAGCTGTTTTTT.

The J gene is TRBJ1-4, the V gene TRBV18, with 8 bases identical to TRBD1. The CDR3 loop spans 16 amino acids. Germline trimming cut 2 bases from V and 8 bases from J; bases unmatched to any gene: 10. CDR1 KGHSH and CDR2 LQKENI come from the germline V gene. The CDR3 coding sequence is TGTGCCAGCTCACCAGAACCCAGGGGGCATGAAGAAAAACTGTTTTTT. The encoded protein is CASSPEPRGHEEKLFF.

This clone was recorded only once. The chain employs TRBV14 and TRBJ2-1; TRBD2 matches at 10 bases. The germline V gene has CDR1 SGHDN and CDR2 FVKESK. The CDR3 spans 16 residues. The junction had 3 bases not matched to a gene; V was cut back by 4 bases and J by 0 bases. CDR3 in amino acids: CASSPSGSISYNEQFF. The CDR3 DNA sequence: TGTGCCAGCAGCCCTAGCGGGAGCATCTCCTACAATGAGCAGTTCTTC.

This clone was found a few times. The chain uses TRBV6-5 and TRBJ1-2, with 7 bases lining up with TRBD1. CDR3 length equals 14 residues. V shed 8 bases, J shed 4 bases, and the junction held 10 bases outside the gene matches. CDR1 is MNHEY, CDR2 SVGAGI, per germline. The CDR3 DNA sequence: TGTGCCAGCTCGGGACAGCAAAGGAGCTATGGCTACACCTTC. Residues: CASSGQQRSYGYTF.

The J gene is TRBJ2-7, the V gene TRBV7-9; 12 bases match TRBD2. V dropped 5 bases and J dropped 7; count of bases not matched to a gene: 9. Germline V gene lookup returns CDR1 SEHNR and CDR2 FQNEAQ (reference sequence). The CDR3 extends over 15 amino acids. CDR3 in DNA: TGTGCCAGCAGCCCACCCGGAGGACTAGCGGGAGAGCAGTACTTC. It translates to CASSPPGGLAGEQYF.